Given below is one TCR beta chain in context. This sample is part of a study of control samples from healthy donors and cancer patients. The germline V gene has CDR1 MNHNS and CDR2 SASEGT. Trimming took 2 bases from V and 1 from J, leaving 11 bases between them. This CDR3 region has 15 residues. TCRdb's copy holds only in-frame clones and misses some; the assay was immunoSEQ multiplex PCR. The sample consists of 140,000 or so clones, approximately 88% of them appearing once. The V gene is TRBV6-1, the J gene TRBJ1-1, with D possibly being TRBD1 (5 bases). Sequenced input: blood. The origin of this receptor is a man aged 25-45 years in good health. The CDR3 DNA sequence: TGTGCCAGCAGTGAAACCGGGGCAAGGAACACTGAAGCTTTCTTT. Residues: CASSETGARNTEAFF.